A selection of T cell receptor beta chains follows, all from one sample in a study of CD8 T cells in ankylosing spondylitis. TCRdb re-derived calls from the 5' RACE reads in MiXCR, one entry per CDR3 protein. The data show under 150,000 distinct CDR3 sequences, over 9.5% seen once. The sequencing sample was made of blood, either unsorted or a sorted T cell fraction (not recorded which). These receptors were collected from a female donor with ankylosing spondylitis or in good health (not recorded which). Each CDR3 is given with its conserved first and last residue. A D gene is named only where the DNA matches it firmly. Clone size is shown for a subset of rows, as once, few, many or a class of expanded clone.

d_call,j_call,v_call,clone_size,cdr3_nt,cdr3_aa
TRBD2,TRBJ2-3,TRBV29-1,many,TGCAGCGTAGCCACTCTTGCTAGCGGATTGCAGTATTTT,CSVATLASGLQYF
.,TRBJ1-3,TRBV6-5,many,TGTGCCAGCAGTTACGGGTATCCTGGAAACACCATATATTTT,CASSYGYPGNTIYF
.,TRBJ2-1,TRBV3-1,many,TGTGCCAGCGGCCAAGGGGCTGAGCAGTTCTTC,CASGQGAEQFF
TRBD1,TRBJ2-7,TRBV18,many,TGTGCCAGCTCACCGGACAGGAATTACGGGCAGTACTTC,CASSPDRNYGQYF
.,TRBJ2-6,TRBV29-1,many,TGCAGCGTTGACAGCTCTGGGGCCAACGTCCTGACTTTC,CSVDSSGANVLTF
TRBD1,TRBJ2-1,TRBV9,many,TGTGCCAGCAGCGTAGAGGGGGCGACAGGGTGGTACAATGAGCAGTTCTTC,CASSVEGATGWYNEQFF
TRBD2,TRBJ2-7,TRBV7-9,.,TGTGCCAGCAGCTTCACTAGCGGGGCCTACGAGCAGTACTTC,CASSFTSGAYEQYF
TRBD2,TRBJ2-3,TRBV19,few,TGTGCCACCTTAGCGGGAGGCACAGATACGCAGTATTTT,CATLAGGTDTQYF
.,TRBJ1-2,TRBV27,many,TGTGCCAGCAGTTACCTTGGGGAAGGGGAGTATGGCTACACCTTC,CASSYLGEGEYGYTF
TRBD1,TRBJ1-1,TRBV27,.,TGTGCCAGCAAGTTGACAGGGTCGAACACTGCAGCTCTCTTT,CASKLTGSNTAALF
.,TRBJ2-7,TRBV6-2/TRBV6-3,once,TGTGCCAGCAGTTACGGGACTCAGGGCTACGAGCAGTACTTC,CASSYGTQGYEQYF
TRBD2,TRBJ2-3,TRBV10-3,many,TGTGCCATCAGCACCGGACTAGCGGGAGGTGGAGATACGCAGTATTTT,CAISTGLAGGGDTQYF
TRBD1,TRBJ2-1,TRBV7-9,.,TGTGCCAGCAGCTTGGGACAGGGGGATGATGAGCAGTTCTTC,CASSLGQGDDEQFF
.,TRBJ2-1,TRBV28,many,TGTGCCAGCACGAACTCCTACAATGAGCAGTTCTTC,CASTNSYNEQFF
.,TRBJ1-2,TRBV12-3/TRBV12-4,many,TGTGCCAGCAGTTTGGGGACTGCGAACTATGGCTACACCTTC,CASSLGTANYGYTF
.,TRBJ2-1,TRBV20-1,many,TGCAGTAAAGCCGAGAGCTCCTACAATGAGCAGTTCTTC,CSKAESSYNEQFF
.,TRBJ1-4,TRBV10-3,.,TGTGCCATCCAAAGACAGCGCCAAAATGAAAAACTGTTTTTT,CAIQRQRQNEKLFF
TRBD2,TRBJ2-1,TRBV7-9,many,TGTGCCAGCAGCCTCGGACTAGCGACGAATGAGCAGTTCTTC,CASSLGLATNEQFF
.,TRBJ2-7,TRBV5-5,many,TGTGCCAGCAGCGGCTTTGGGATCGAGCAGTACTTC,CASSGFGIEQYF
.,TRBJ2-2,TRBV6-2/TRBV6-3,many,TGTGCTACTGACCCCGAGCGAAACACCGGGGAGCTGTTTTTT,CATDPERNTGELFF
TRBD1,TRBJ1-1,TRBV29-1,many,TGCAGGGCGACAGGGCTCTCTGACACTGAAGCTTTCTTT,CRATGLSDTEAFF
TRBD2,TRBJ2-7,TRBV20-1,many,TGCAGTGCGACCGGGACTAGCGGGAGGAGGTCCTACGAGCAGTACTTC,CSATGTSGRRSYEQYF
.,TRBJ1-1,TRBV25-1,many,TGTGCCAGCAGTGTGGGTTTACAAACTGAAGCTTTCTTT,CASSVGLQTEAFF
.,TRBJ2-5,TRBV28,few,TGTGCCAGCAGTTTGGAGGTGAAGGCATTCCCTCAGGAGACCCAGTACTTC,CASSLEVKAFPQETQYF